Given below is one T cell receptor (beta chain) in context. Antigen: not known. This specimen comes from a study of CD8+ T cells in alopecia areata. About the study: Oral tofacitinib (5 to 10 mg twice daily) was administered to treated patients. The study, taken as a whole, reports: Scalp samples also yield sequences of resident alphabeta T cells from normal skin.

The CDR3 loop spans 8 amino acids. Germline CDR1 is GTSNPN and CDR2 is SVGIG (reference sequence). V shed 8 bases and J shed 6 bases, with 4 bases lying between them. Alopecia areata patients gave lesional scalp punch biopsies and peripheral blood samples. In each case, RNA was isolated and then reverse transcribed into cDNA as the sequencing template. Using immunoSEQ multiplex PCR, the repertoire was profiled, and TCRdb retains in-frame clones only, with some absent. The sample includes fewer than 100,000 clones, 35% to 50% of them seen just once. The J gene is TRBJ1-2, the V gene TRBV30; D not resolved. The sequencing sample was made of CD4+ T cells sorted from blood. This receptor was taken from a human donor with alopecia areata. In nucleotides, the CDR3 is TGTGCCATCAATGGCTACACCTTC. As protein: CAINGYTF.